The rows below give T cell receptor beta chains drawn from one sample of a study of PD-1 blockade in mismatch repair-deficient tumors. Sequencing was performed with immunoSEQ multiplex PCR; in TCRdb, only in-frame clones are kept and a portion is missing. The table has tens of thousands of clones, over 75% seen once. The specimen comprised peripheral blood, sampled 12 weeks after starting pembrolizumab. The receptors were sampled from an adult with mismatch repair-deficient cancer. Each CDR3 is given with its conserved first and last residue. The order of the fields is J gene, V gene, clone size, D gene, CDR3 DNA, CDR3 protein. A D gene is named only where the DNA matches it firmly. The listing skips clone size in some rows; elsewhere it reads once, few, many or a size class.

j_call: TRBJ2-7; v_call: TRBV27; clone_size: NA; d_call: NA; cdr3_nt: TGTGCCAGCAGCCTCCAGGGGTTGCGGGAGCAGTACTTC; cdr3_aa: CASSLQGLREQYF
j_call: TRBJ2-7; v_call: TRBV5-1; clone_size: NA; d_call: NA; cdr3_nt: TGCGCCAGCAGCTTGTCGTTCTACGAGCAGTACTTC; cdr3_aa: CASSLSFYEQYF
j_call: TRBJ2-1; v_call: TRBV29-1; clone_size: NA; d_call: NA; cdr3_nt: TGCAGCGCTGAACGGCACGGCAGCTCCTACAATGAGCAGTTCTTC; cdr3_aa: CSAERHGSSYNEQFF
j_call: TRBJ2-7; v_call: TRBV19; clone_size: NA; d_call: TRBD2; cdr3_nt: TGTGCCAGTAGTACAGCGGGAGACGAGCAGTACTTC; cdr3_aa: CASSTAGDEQYF
j_call: TRBJ2-1; v_call: TRBV7-8; clone_size: NA; d_call: TRBD2; cdr3_nt: TGTGCCAGCAGCCCATTAGCGGGAGGGCCCGGAAATGAGCAGTTCTTC; cdr3_aa: CASSPLAGGPGNEQFF
j_call: TRBJ1-1; v_call: TRBV6-1; clone_size: many; d_call: NA; cdr3_nt: TGTGCCAGCAGTGGAAAAGAGAACACTGAAGCTTTCTTT; cdr3_aa: CASSGKENTEAFF
j_call: TRBJ1-2; v_call: TRBV5-4; clone_size: NA; d_call: NA; cdr3_nt: TGTGCCAGCAGCTCGGACAGAGACCCGAATTGGAGTGGCTACACCTTC; cdr3_aa: CASSSDRDPNWSGYTF
j_call: TRBJ2-4; v_call: TRBV7-2; clone_size: NA; d_call: NA; cdr3_nt: TGTGCCAGCAGCCTCTCCGTCCAGCGCTCGCAGTACTTC; cdr3_aa: CASSLSVQRSQYF
j_call: TRBJ1-5; v_call: TRBV2; clone_size: NA; d_call: NA; cdr3_nt: TGTGCCAGCAGGGGCCCGGGTTTAGGCAATCAGCCCCAGCATTTT; cdr3_aa: CASRGPGLGNQPQHF
j_call: TRBJ2-2; v_call: TRBV5-1; clone_size: few; d_call: TRBD1; cdr3_nt: TGCGCCAGCAGGACAGGGGAACACGGCGGGGAGCTGTTTTTT; cdr3_aa: CASRTGEHGGELFF
j_call: TRBJ1-1; v_call: TRBV19; clone_size: NA; d_call: NA; cdr3_nt: TGTGCCAGTAGTCTATACTCCCCGACGAGCTTAAACACTGAAGCTTTCTTT; cdr3_aa: CASSLYSPTSLNTEAFF
j_call: TRBJ1-4; v_call: TRBV28; clone_size: NA; d_call: NA; cdr3_nt: TGTGCCAGCAGGTATTTTCAGGATAATGAAAAACTGTTTTTT; cdr3_aa: CASRYFQDNEKLFF
j_call: TRBJ2-2; v_call: TRBV7-3; clone_size: NA; d_call: NA; cdr3_nt: TGTGCCAGCAGCACATCCCTGGGGCCTGGGGAGCTGTTTTTT; cdr3_aa: CASSTSLGPGELFF
j_call: TRBJ2-1; v_call: TRBV11-2; clone_size: NA; d_call: NA; cdr3_nt: TGTGCCAGCAATGAGTGGGGGACCTACAATGAGCAGTTCTTC; cdr3_aa: CASNEWGTYNEQFF
j_call: TRBJ2-6; v_call: TRBV19; clone_size: few; d_call: NA; cdr3_nt: TGTGCCAGTAGTATAGAGGGAGCTGGGGCCAACGTCCTGACTTTC; cdr3_aa: CASSIEGAGANVLTF
j_call: TRBJ2-1; v_call: TRBV5-1; clone_size: NA; d_call: NA; cdr3_nt: TGCGCCAGCAGCGCGGGACTCTCACGAGCCACTGAGCAGTTCTTC; cdr3_aa: CASSAGLSRATEQFF
j_call: TRBJ1-3; v_call: TRBV6-5; clone_size: NA; d_call: NA; cdr3_nt: TGTGCCAGCAGTTTGCCAGGGGTCGGAAACACCATATATTTT; cdr3_aa: CASSLPGVGNTIYF
j_call: TRBJ1-2; v_call: TRBV2; clone_size: NA; d_call: NA; cdr3_nt: TGTGCCAGCAGTGAAATCCAGGGAGGAAGCTACACCTTC; cdr3_aa: CASSEIQGGSYTF
j_call: TRBJ1-2; v_call: TRBV27; clone_size: NA; d_call: NA; cdr3_nt: TGTGCCAGCAGTCCGGGACGGAGAGATGGCTACACCTTC; cdr3_aa: CASSPGRRDGYTF
j_call: TRBJ2-3; v_call: TRBV5-1; clone_size: NA; d_call: TRBD1; cdr3_nt: TGCGCCAGCAGAAATGGACAGGGGCGTAGTAGCACAGATACGCAGTATTTT; cdr3_aa: CASRNGQGRSSTDTQYF
j_call: TRBJ1-2; v_call: TRBV7-9; clone_size: NA; d_call: NA; cdr3_nt: TGTGCCAGCAGCAAGACGGAGGGATTCGGTGGCTACACCTTC; cdr3_aa: CASSKTEGFGGYTF
j_call: TRBJ2-1; v_call: TRBV10-3; clone_size: NA; d_call: TRBD2; cdr3_nt: TGTGCCATCAGTGTTGGACTAGCGGGAGAGAATGAGCAGTTCTTC; cdr3_aa: CAISVGLAGENEQFF
j_call: TRBJ2-1; v_call: TRBV4-3; clone_size: NA; d_call: TRBD2; cdr3_nt: TGCGCCAGCAGCCAAGTATGGCGGGAGGGTCTCGACAATGAGCAGTTCTTC; cdr3_aa: CASSQVWREGLDNEQFF
j_call: TRBJ1-4; v_call: TRBV18; clone_size: NA; d_call: TRBD1; cdr3_nt: TGTGCCAGCTCACCGACGGGACAGGGTGAAAAACTGTTTTTT; cdr3_aa: CASSPTGQGEKLFF
j_call: TRBJ2-3; v_call: TRBV12-5; clone_size: NA; d_call: NA; cdr3_nt: TGTGCTAGTGGTCCCCCAGGGGGGGGCACAGATACGCAGTATTTT; cdr3_aa: CASGPPGGGTDTQYF
j_call: TRBJ1-5; v_call: TRBV21-1; clone_size: NA; d_call: NA; cdr3_nt: TGTGCCAGCAGCAAACAGAATCCAGGTGGCAATCAGCCCCAGCATTTT; cdr3_aa: CASSKQNPGGNQPQHF
j_call: TRBJ1-2; v_call: TRBV7-3; clone_size: NA; d_call: NA; cdr3_nt: TGTGCCAGCAGCTGGACGGCTGAGGATGGCTACACCTTC; cdr3_aa: CASSWTAEDGYTF
j_call: TRBJ2-7; v_call: TRBV5-8; clone_size: NA; d_call: TRBD2; cdr3_nt: TGTGCCAGCAGCTTGGGTCTAGCGGGAGTTCGGATCTACGAGCAGTACTTC; cdr3_aa: CASSLGLAGVRIYEQYF
j_call: TRBJ1-1; v_call: TRBV29-1; clone_size: NA; d_call: NA; cdr3_nt: TGCAGCGTCCTCGGGGGGCGCGGCACTGAAGCTTTCTTT; cdr3_aa: CSVLGGRGTEAFF
j_call: TRBJ1-1; v_call: TRBV5-4; clone_size: NA; d_call: NA; cdr3_nt: TGTGCCAGCAGCCAAGACGGACTCACTGAAGCTTTCTTT; cdr3_aa: CASSQDGLTEAFF
j_call: TRBJ2-3; v_call: TRBV9; clone_size: NA; d_call: NA; cdr3_nt: TGTGCCAGCAGCCCAGGGTTGACAGATACGCAGTATTTT; cdr3_aa: CASSPGLTDTQYF
j_call: TRBJ1-4; v_call: TRBV9; clone_size: once; d_call: TRBD1; cdr3_nt: TGTGCCAGCAGCGAGGGGACAGGGGACGGTGAAAAACTGTTTTTT; cdr3_aa: CASSEGTGDGEKLFF